Listed below are T cell receptor beta chains from one sample, sequenced in a study of blood T cell repertoires in COVID-19. Assay used: immunoSEQ multiplex PCR; TCRdb lists only in-frame clones, some missing. The sample comprises some 120,000 clones, about four fifths of which are singletons, and 18% rests with the top ten. The sequencing input was PBMCs or T cells enriched from blood (not recorded which). These TCRs come from a man aged 30-40 years who had recovered from COVID-19. CDR3s include the opening cysteine and the closing phenylalanine or tryptophan. D genes are given only for firm matches. Part of the rows lack a size; the others show once, few, many or a class for expanded clones.

V	D	size	J	CDR3	DNA
TRBV24-1	TRBD1	NA	TRBJ2-7	CATSDLRDRAYEQYF	TGTGCCACCAGTGATCTCCGGGACAGGGCCTACGAGCAGTACTTC
TRBV5-1	TRBD2	NA	TRBJ2-3	CASRLAGGDTDTQYF	TGCGCCAGCCGCCTAGCGGGAGGGGACACAGATACGCAGTATTTT
TRBV19	NA	NA	TRBJ1-3	CASFDGGQPRFSGNTIYF	TGTGCCAGTTTCGACGGCGGACAACCTCGCTTCTCTGGAAACACCATATATTTT
TRBV21-1	NA	NA	TRBJ1-5	CASKANWSMDGQITPQHF	TGTGCCAGCAAAGCAAATTGGTCCATGGACGGACAAATTACGCCCCAGCATTTT
TRBV30	NA	NA	TRBJ2-7	CAGVTGPYEQYF	TGTGCCGGGGTGACAGGACCCTACGAGCAGTACTTC
TRBV2	TRBD1	NA	TRBJ1-5	CASRGQGMVTGQPQHF	TGTGCCAGCAGGGGACAGGGGATGGTGACCGGTCAGCCCCAGCATTTT
TRBV5-1	TRBD1	once	TRBJ2-1	CASSLGQGGLDEQFF	TGCGCCAGCAGCTTGGGACAGGGGGGCTTGGATGAGCAGTTCTTC
TRBV7-3	NA	NA	TRBJ1-4	CASRQEKLFF	TGTGCCAGCCGACAGGAAAAACTGTTTTTT
TRBV5-1	TRBD1	NA	TRBJ1-3	CASSLLGQGGGNTIYF	TGCGCCAGCAGCTTGCTGGGACAGGGTGGCGGAAACACCATATATTTT
TRBV7-2	NA	NA	TRBJ1-1	CASSLLTGGGAFF	TGTGCCAGCAGCTTACTAACAGGCGGGGGGGCTTTCTTT
TRBV27	NA	NA	TRBJ1-2	CASSFLGDYGYTF	TGTGCCAGCAGTTTCCTAGGGGACTATGGCTACACCTTC
TRBV4-2	NA	NA	TRBJ2-5	CASSQASGFQETQYF	TGTGCCAGCAGCCAAGCATCGGGGTTCCAAGAGACCCAGTACTTC
TRBV19	NA	NA	TRBJ2-2	CASSIGVRPGDTGELFF	TGTGCCAGTAGTATAGGGGTACGGCCCGGGGACACCGGGGAGCTGTTTTTT
TRBV7-6	TRBD2	NA	TRBJ2-3	CASSLGGGVADTQYF	TGTGCCAGCAGCTTGGGCGGGGGGGTGGCAGATACGCAGTATTTT
TRBV7-9	NA	NA	TRBJ1-4	CASSREQGNEKLFF	TGTGCCAGCAGCCGGGAACAGGGAAATGAAAAACTGTTTTTT
TRBV7-9	NA	NA	TRBJ1-1	CASSLQENTEAFF	TGTGCCAGCAGTCTACAGGAGAACACTGAAGCTTTCTTT
TRBV7-9	NA	NA	TRBJ2-1	CASSLGRGSYNEQFF	TGTGCCAGCAGCTTAGGGAGGGGCTCCTACAATGAGCAGTTCTTC
TRBV7-9	NA	NA	TRBJ2-1	CASSLAETSSYNEQFF	TGTGCCAGCAGCTTAGCGGAGACTAGCTCCTACAATGAGCAGTTCTTC
TRBV5-1	TRBD1	NA	TRBJ1-1	CASSLGDRGPGTEAFF	TGCGCCAGCAGCTTGGGAGACAGGGGGCCGGGCACTGAAGCTTTCTTT